Listed below are T cell receptor beta chains from one sample, sequenced in a study of molecular identifiers for immune sequencing clone quantification. Each CDR3 protein is one row after TCRdb ran MiXCR on the PCR reads. The sample consists of about half a million distinct CDR3 sequences, around 23% of them appearing once. The sequencing input was naive CD8+ T cells from blood, with Jurkat cell RNA spiked in. Every receptor here comes from a human donor in good health. Some libraries in this study had Jurkat cell RNA spiked in. Both conserved end residues are part of each CDR3. A D gene is named only where the DNA matches it firmly. Not every row has a clone size; where given, it reads once, few, many or a size class.

j_call,d_call,clone_size,v_call,cdr3_nt,cdr3_aa
TRBJ2-7,.,many,TRBV5-1,TGCGCCAGCACCTCAGGGACCCACGAGCAGTACTTC,CASTSGTHEQYF
TRBJ1-1,.,.,TRBV7-9,TGTGCCAGCAGCCAGACAGAGATGCTGACTGAAGCTTTCTTT,CASSQTEMLTEAFF
TRBJ2-7,TRBD1,.,TRBV28,TGTGCCAGCAGTCTCCACTGGGACAGGGGAACCTACGAGCAGTACTTC,CASSLHWDRGTYEQYF
TRBJ2-2,.,many,TRBV28,TGCGCCAGCAGCTTGAGGAACACCGGGGAGCTGTTTTTT,CASSLRNTGELFF
TRBJ2-5,.,.,TRBV7-9,TGTGCCAGCAGCCCGGCAGTTAGGTCCGAGACCCAGTACTTC,CASSPAVRSETQYF
TRBJ2-7,TRBD2,.,TRBV5-8,TGTGCCAGCAGCTTGGTTGCGCGGGAGGGCCTCTCCTACGAGCAGTACTTC,CASSLVAREGLSYEQYF
TRBJ1-1,.,many,TRBV12-3/TRBV12-4,TGTGCCAGCAGCTTAGGAGTGAGTGAAGCTTTCTTT,CASSLGVSEAFF
TRBJ2-3,TRBD2,.,TRBV3-1,TGTGCCAGCGGACCACTAGCGGGGGGAACAGATACGCAGTATTTT,CASGPLAGGTDTQYF
TRBJ2-7,TRBD1,.,TRBV7-9,TGTGCCAGCAGCTTTGTGGACAGGAGCTCTCACGAGCAGTACTTC,CASSFVDRSSHEQYF
TRBJ2-2,.,.,TRBV4-3,TGCGCCAGCAGCCAATCAATAGGACAGAACACCGGGGAGCTGTTTTTT,CASSQSIGQNTGELFF
TRBJ2-3,.,many,TRBV4-3,TGCGCCAGCAGCCCCCGGGCCGGCACAGATACGCAGTATTTT,CASSPRAGTDTQYF
TRBJ2-3,.,many,TRBV7-2,TGTGCCAGCAGCTTAGACCGGACTCTTATAGACCCAGATACGCAGTATTTT,CASSLDRTLIDPDTQYF
TRBJ2-3,.,.,TRBV24-1,TGTGCCACCAGTGCTGGCAGGGGCGGTGTGACAGATACGCAGTATTTT,CATSAGRGGVTDTQYF
TRBJ1-1,.,few,TRBV7-8,TGTGCCAGCAGCTATTATGAGGGGCACACTGAAGCTTTCTTT,CASSYYEGHTEAFF
TRBJ2-7,TRBD2,.,TRBV28,TGTGCCAGCAGTCACGTTACTAGCGGGACCCACGAGCAGTACTTC,CASSHVTSGTHEQYF
TRBJ2-7,.,.,TRBV12-3/TRBV12-4,TGTGCCAGCAGCCCAAGGACTCCAAGCGAGCAGTACTTC,CASSPRTPSEQYF
TRBJ2-1,.,.,TRBV9,TGTGCCAGCAGCCCGAGACGAGCAGACTCCTACAATGAGCAGTTCTTC,CASSPRRADSYNEQFF
TRBJ2-3,.,many,TRBV7-9,TGTGCCAGCAGCTTGAGGGGACAGCGGGGGACAGATACGCAGTATTTT,CASSLRGQRGTDTQYF
TRBJ2-2,TRBD1,.,TRBV7-9,TGTGCCAGCAGTTCCCTATTCCCCAGGGGGACCGGGGAGCTGTTTTTT,CASSSLFPRGTGELFF
TRBJ2-7,.,many,TRBV2,TGTGCCAGCAGTGCCGGAAACTACGAGCAGTACTTC,CASSAGNYEQYF
TRBJ1-2,.,few,TRBV12-5,TGTGCTAGTGGTTTGGCTACCCTGGGAGGCACCTCCTATGGCTACACCTTC,CASGLATLGGTSYGYTF
TRBJ1-5,.,few,TRBV2,TGTGCCAGCAGCCCGACACTACCCGAGAGCAATCAGCCCCAGCATTTT,CASSPTLPESNQPQHF
TRBJ1-2,.,.,TRBV2,TGTGCCAGCAGTACAGGGTCCCCCCGATATGACTATGGCTACACCTTC,CASSTGSPRYDYGYTF
TRBJ2-7,.,.,TRBV4-3,TGCGCCAGCAGCCAAGTATGGTGGCAGGGCCCCTACGAGCAGTACTTC,CASSQVWWQGPYEQYF
TRBJ1-4,TRBD1,.,TRBV7-8,TGTGCCAGCGGACAGGGGGGGCTTAATGAAAAACTGTTTTTT,CASGQGGLNEKLFF
TRBJ2-7,TRBD1,many,TRBV28,TGTGCCAGCAGTGGGGACAGCCGAGCCTACGAGCAGTACTTC,CASSGDSRAYEQYF
TRBJ2-3,.,.,TRBV2,TGTGCCAGCAGGTCTAGCTCGGATACGCAGTATTTT,CASRSSSDTQYF
TRBJ2-1,TRBD2,.,TRBV5-3,TGTGCCAGCAGCCCCGCGCGACTAGCGTCTAGCTCCTACAATGAGCAGTTCTTC,CASSPARLASSSYNEQFF
TRBJ2-5,.,few,TRBV20-1,TGCAGTGCTAGGGATGGGGGTCTAGCGAAGGAGACCCAGTACTTC,CSARDGGLAKETQYF
TRBJ2-7,TRBD2,.,TRBV7-8,TGTGCCAGCAGCTTAGGTTTAGGGTTGGTCGGCGGGAGCGTCTTC,CASSLGLGLVGGSVF
TRBJ2-1,.,.,TRBV7-3,TGTGCCAGCAGCTTAGATGGTGTCAGCTCCTACAATGAGCAGTTCTTC,CASSLDGVSSYNEQFF
TRBJ2-7,TRBD2,many,TRBV7-2,TGTGCCAGCAGCTTTACTAGCGGGCACTACGAGCAGTACTTC,CASSFTSGHYEQYF
TRBJ1-1,.,.,TRBV12-3/TRBV12-4,TGTGCCAGCAGTCATACCGGGGGGAGGAACACTGAAGCTTTCTTT,CASSHTGGRNTEAFF
TRBJ1-2,.,.,TRBV7-6,TGTGCCAGCAGCTTAGCGGGGGCTCAAGGCCACACCTTC,CASSLAGAQGHTF
TRBJ2-5,.,few,TRBV6-5,TGTGCCGCCAAGGACGGGCGGGAGACCCAGTACTTC,CAAKDGRETQYF
TRBJ2-3,TRBD2,few,TRBV5-1,TGCGCCAGCAGCTCTAACGGGAGGGTCGTAGATACGCAGTATTTT,CASSSNGRVVDTQYF
TRBJ2-3,TRBD2,.,TRBV3-1,TGTGCCAGCAGCCAGGCGGGGGGCCCATCCGGAGATACGCAGTATTTT,CASSQAGGPSGDTQYF
TRBJ1-2,TRBD1,.,TRBV18,TGTGCCAGCTCACGGGACAGAGCTAACTATGGCTACACCTTC,CASSRDRANYGYTF
TRBJ2-7,TRBD1,.,TRBV9,TGTGCCAGCAGCGCCGAGACAGGGTACGAGCAGTACTTC,CASSAETGYEQYF
TRBJ2-7,.,many,TRBV10-2,TGCGCCAGCAATCTAGCCCGGGAGAGCTCCTACGAGCAGTACTTC,CASNLARESSYEQYF
TRBJ2-7,TRBD2,few,TRBV7-6,TGTGCCAGCAGGCCCGGACTAGCGGGGATATACGAGCAGTACTTC,CASRPGLAGIYEQYF
TRBJ2-2,TRBD1,few,TRBV9,TGTGCCAGCAGCACGCGACCGGGACAGGGGAAGGACACCGGGGAGCTGTTTTTT,CASSTRPGQGKDTGELFF